Shown below are 13 T cell receptor beta chains from a single sample sequenced in a study of STAT5B mutations in CD4+ large granular lymphocyte leukemia. Method: immunoSEQ multiplex PCR; TCRdb's copy keeps in-frame clones and lacks some. This repertoire shows about 34,000 clones, 65% to 80% found once; its top ten account for around 2.1%. The sample consisted of CD4+ T cells from blood buffy coats. The receptor set was obtained from a human donor in good health.

This clone was counted only a few times. The chain recombines TRBV19 with TRBJ1-4; D is undetermined. The germline V and J ends were trimmed by 2 bases and 4 bases, with 5 bases remaining between them. Germline CDR1 LNHDA, CDR2 SQIVND (reference sequence). The CDR3 sequence is 13 residues long. CDR3 DNA sequence: TGTGCCAGTAGTATACAGAATAATGAAAAACTGTTTTTT. The encoded protein is CASSIQNNEKLFF.

The chain uses TRBV7-8 and TRBJ2-7; D is ambiguous. The germline CDR1 and CDR2 sequences are SGHVS and FQNEAQ. The ends were cut back, 4 bases at V and 6 bases at J, with 7 bases in the middle. The CDR3 sequence is 11 residues long. CDR3 residues: CASSSMGEQYF. As DNA, the CDR3 is TGTGCCAGCAGCTCTATGGGCGAGCAGTACTTC.

V usage is TRBV19 and J usage is TRBJ1-5; maybe TRBD1 (5 bases). The germline gives CDR1 LNHDA, CDR2 SQIVND (reference sequence). The CDR3 sequence is 15 residues long. V was pared by 3 bases and J by 2 bases, with 11 bases between. The CDR3 spells CASSIREIGNQPQHF. CDR3 in DNA: TGTGCCAGTAGTATCAGGGAGATAGGCAATCAGCCCCAGCATTTT.

This clone was detected only a few times. V usage is TRBV19 and J usage is TRBJ1-1; D unclear. Trimming took 5 bases from V and 0 from J, leaving 13 bases between them. The CDR3 is made up of 15 amino acids. Germline V gene data show CDR1 as LNHDA and CDR2 as SQIVND (reference sequence). The CDR3 reads CASSPARGVNTEAFF. In DNA form, the CDR3 reads TGTGCCAGTAGTCCAGCACGGGGAGTGAACACTGAAGCTTTCTTT.

This chain connects TRBV6-6 to TRBJ1-5; D gene unclear. Between the trimmed V and J ends, which lost 0 bases and 2 bases, there was a span of 5 bases. Per germline, CDR1 MNHNY and CDR2 SVGAGI (reference sequence). The CDR3 extends over 14 amino acids. The CDR3 DNA reads TGTGCCAGCAGTTACTCTTCAGGCAATCAGCCCCAGCATTTT. Translated: CASSYSSGNQPQHF.

The chain combines TRBV19 with TRBJ2-1, with D perhaps TRBD2 (6 bases). Germline V gene sequence: CDR1 LNHDA, CDR2 SQIVND (reference sequence). This CDR3 is 9 amino acids long. Trimming stripped 11 bases from V and 9 bases from J, with 8 bases between. CDR3 bases: TGTGCCGCCGGGGGTGAGCAGTTCTTC. It codes for CAAGGEQFF.

This clone was recorded only once. This chain joins TRBV19 and TRBJ2-6; D may be TRBD2 (5 bases). V was clipped by 7 bases and J by 3 bases, with 16 bases between them. The CDR3 runs to 16 residues. Germline CDR1 LNHDA, CDR2 SQIVND (reference sequence). The CDR3 protein is CASTVDRAGGANVLTF. CDR3 DNA sequence: TGTGCCAGTACCGTCGATCGGGCGGGTGGGGCCAACGTCCTGACTTTC.

The chain combines TRBV10-3 with TRBJ1-1; 9 nucleotides agree with TRBD1. Germline values: CDR1 ENHRY, CDR2 SYGVKD. CDR3 length: 16 amino acids. The V segment lost 7 bases and the J segment 5 bases; nucleotides outside the gene matches: 14. CDR3 sequence reads: CAIKGSSQQGATEAFF. Written as DNA, the CDR3 is TGTGCCATCAAAGGGAGTAGTCAACAGGGGGCGACTGAAGCTTTCTTT.

In this sample, this clone turned up a few times. V gene TRBV6-1 combines with J gene TRBJ1-5; D call uncertain. Germline V gene data show CDR1 as MNHNS and CDR2 as SASEGT. V lost 1 base and J lost 9, with 22 bases in between. The CDR3 is made up of 17 amino acids. CDR3 sequence reads: CASSEVSLGGSLRPQHF. The CDR3 DNA reads as TGTGCCAGCAGTGAAGTAAGTTTGGGCGGTTCGCTGCGGCCCCAGCATTTT.

This clone was found once. The J gene is TRBJ1-4, the V gene TRBV7-2, with D uncertain. CDR1 is SGHTA and CDR2 is FQGNSA in the germline V gene. The CDR3 has 17 amino acids. V was cut by 1 base and J by 3 bases, with 15 bases left in between. As DNA, the CDR3 is TGTGCCAGCAGCTTAGGGGCCCCGGGATCAGCTAATGAAAAACTGTTTTTT. This encodes CASSLGAPGSANEKLFF. The full variable domain, rest sourced from reference TRBV7-2 and TRBJ1-4, is GAGVSQSPSNKVTEKGKDVELRCDPISGHTALYWYRQSLGQGLEFLIYFQGNSAPDKSGLPSDRFSAERTGGSVSTLTIQRTQQEDSAVYLCASSLGAPGSANEKLFFGSGTQLSVL.

The genes are TRBV27 and TRBJ2-1; 7 nucleotides line up with TRBD2. This CDR3 is built from 19 residues. Germline values: CDR1 MNHEY, CDR2 SMNVEV (reference sequence). V lost 6 bases, J lost 0 bases, and 17 bases stayed unmatched. The CDR3 spells CASSPSSGNHPSSYNEQFF. As DNA, the CDR3 is TGTGCCAGCAGCCCTTCTAGCGGCAACCATCCGAGCTCCTACAATGAGCAGTTCTTC.

In this sample, this clone turned up once. This rearrangement joins TRBV9 to TRBJ2-2, with 7 bases lining up with TRBD2. Germline trimming cut 0 bases from V and 5 bases from J; bases unmatched to any gene: 7. Germline V gene lookup returns CDR1 SGDLS and CDR2 YYNGEE. There are 16 residues in the CDR3. The CDR3 DNA reads TGTGCCAGCAGCGTAGCCACTGGGGGGGTAACCGGGGAGCTGTTTTTT. Its translation: CASSVATGGVTGELFF.

This clone was detected once. The V and J genes are TRBV19 and TRBJ1-1, with 10 bases matching TRBD1. The CDR3 is 15 amino acids. The V gene's germline CDR1 is LNHDA and CDR2 SQIVND (reference sequence). V dropped 5 bases and J dropped 9; count of bases not matched to a gene: 12. In DNA, the CDR3 is TGTGCCAGTAGTCCTGGGGACAGGGGAACACCAAAAGCTTTCTTT. Protein product: CASSPGDRGTPKAFF.